Listed here are 25 T cell receptor beta chains from one sample, sequenced in a study of blood T cell repertoires in COVID-19. Sequencing used immunoSEQ multiplex PCR; TCRdb keeps in-frame clones, though not all of them. The table lists some 300,000 clones, around 89% of them singletons. Sequencing used peripheral blood. These TCRs come from a woman between 45 and 65 years old with COVID-19, enrolled during active disease.

This clone was seen more than once but under ten times. V and J are TRBV11-3 and TRBJ2-1; 12 positions match TRBD2. CDR1 and CDR2 (germline): SGHNT, YENEEA. This CDR3 spans 16 amino acids. Trimming removed 5 bases from V and 4 bases from J; junction bases left unmatched: 6. The CDR3: CASSLNGLAGYNEQFF. The CDR3 bases are TGTGCCAGCAGCCTAAACGGACTAGCGGGGTACAATGAGCAGTTCTTC.

The chain links TRBV6-5 to TRBJ2-7; 11 nucleotides agree with TRBD1. Germline CDR1 is MNHEY and CDR2 is SVGAGI. The V segment lost 4 bases and the J segment 6 bases; nucleotides outside the gene matches: 2. The CDR3 runs to 13 residues. CDR3 loop: CASSSGTGGEQYF. The CDR3 DNA follows: TGTGCCAGCAGTTCCGGGACAGGGGGCGAGCAGTACTTC.

This chain links TRBV18 with TRBJ2-3, with D perhaps TRBD1 (5 bases). This CDR3 has 15 residues. Trimming took off 1 base at V and 3 bases at J, with 11 bases between the two ends. The germline CDR1 and CDR2 sequences are KGHSH and LQKENI. The CDR3 DNA follows: TGTGCCAGCTCACCACTCAGGGCGTCGACAGATACGCAGTATTTT. This codes for CASSPLRASTDTQYF.

The CDR3 region has the DNA TGTGCCAGTAGTATAGCAGGGAAGGTAACCGGGGAGCTGTTTTTT. Its translation is CASSIAGKVTGELFF. The chain couples TRBV19 to TRBJ2-2; a possible D gene is TRBD1 (5 bases). Germline lookup yields CDR1 LNHDA and CDR2 SQIVND (reference sequence). V was clipped by 1 base and J by 5 bases, with 11 bases between them. This CDR3 has 15 residues.

This chain joins TRBV14 and TRBJ2-4; D gene ambiguous. This CDR3 is built from 14 residues. Germline V gene lookup returns CDR1 SGHDN and CDR2 FVKESK. V was shortened by 1 base and J by 6 bases, with 10 bases between the two germline ends. The CDR3 loop reads CASSQASVPNIQYF. The CDR3 bases are TGTGCCAGCAGCCAAGCAAGCGTCCCAAACATTCAGTACTTC.

The rearrangement uses TRBV13 and TRBJ2-7; 15 bases are shared with TRBD2. J gave up 5 bases and V 4 bases, and 9 bases lay outside the gene matches. CDR1 and CDR2 (germline): PRHDT, FYEKMQ (reference sequence). This CDR3 region has 17 residues. In DNA form, the CDR3 reads TGTGCCAGCAGCTCCCCCGGACTAGCGGGAGGGAGTGACGAGCAGTACTTC. It translates to CASSSPGLAGGSDEQYF.

There are a few counts of this clone. The chain links TRBV5-1 to TRBJ2-3, with D perhaps TRBD1 (5 bases). Germline lookup yields CDR1 SGHRS and CDR2 YFSETQ. There are 15 residues in the CDR3. Trimming removed 3 bases at V and 4 bases at J, with 15 bases between. The CDR3 DNA sequence: TGCGCCAGCAGCTCAGGGCTTGGAGTTGCAGATACGCAGTATTTT. Translated, it gives CASSSGLGVADTQYF.

The rearrangement uses TRBV5-1 and TRBJ2-6, with unresolved D. CDR3 length: 16 residues. V was shortened by 1 base and J by 0 bases, with 8 bases between the two germline ends. Germline V gene lookup returns CDR1 SGHRS and CDR2 YFSETQ. CDR3 nucleotide sequence: TGCGCCAGCAGCTTGTGGGCAGTCTCTGGGGCCAACGTCCTGACTTTC. Its translation: CASSLWAVSGANVLTF.

This clone appeared a few times. This chain uses TRBV5-1 with TRBJ1-1; D is uncertain. The V gene's germline CDR1 is SGHRS and CDR2 YFSETQ. V lost 4 bases to trimming and J lost 3 bases, with 16 bases between them. The CDR3 has 15 amino acids. CDR3 sequence (DNA): TGCGCCAGCAGCGTCCTAAGGGTGGAGGACACTGAAGCTTTCTTT. It yields the protein CASSVLRVEDTEAFF. The full variable domain, in which reference TRBV5-1 and TRBJ1-1 provide the parts outside the CDR3, is KAGVTQTPRYLIKTRGQQVTLSCSPISGHRSVSWYQQTPGQGLQFLFEYFSETQRNKGNFPGRFSGRQFSNSRSEMNVSTLELGDSALYLCASSVLRVEDTEAFFGQGTRLTVV.

This sequence joins TRBV30 and TRBJ2-3; 7 bases fit TRBD2. The germline V gene has CDR1 GTSNPN and CDR2 SVGIG (reference sequence). This CDR3 comprises 18 residues. J was trimmed by 2 bases and V by 0 bases; bases with no gene match: 14. CDR3 sequence (DNA): TGTGCCTGGAGTGTACTAATCGCGGGGAGGGGCTACACAGATACGCAGTATTTT. The encoded protein is CAWSVLIAGRGYTDTQYF.

The V gene is TRBV30, the J gene TRBJ2-5; D is perhaps TRBD1 (6 bases). CDR3 length: 13 amino acids. V was clipped by 3 bases and J by 1 base, with 9 bases between them. CDR1 GTSNPN and CDR2 SVGIG come from the germline V gene (reference sequence). The CDR3 DNA is TGTGCCTGGAGCCGGGACACCCAAGAGACCCAGTACTTC. This gives the protein CAWSRDTQETQYF.

The chain is built from TRBV25-1 and TRBJ2-1; 8 bases fit TRBD2. Unmatched junction bases numbered 7, after V lost 5 bases and J lost 4 bases. The CDR3 runs 15 residues. Germline CDR1 reads MGHDK; CDR2 reads SYGVNS. The CDR3 sequence is CASSFVPGGYNEQFF. The CDR3 bases are TGTGCCAGCAGTTTCGTGCCGGGAGGGTACAATGAGCAGTTCTTC.

The chain joins TRBV5-1 to TRBJ1-1; D gene ambiguous. The CDR3 covers 13 residues. CDR1 and CDR2 (germline): SGHRS, YFSETQ. V was cut by 2 bases and J by 0 bases, with 5 bases left in between. The CDR3 sequence is CASSFILNTEAFF. Written as DNA, the CDR3 is TGCGCCAGCAGCTTTATATTGAACACTGAAGCTTTCTTT.

V is TRBV5-8 and J is TRBJ2-2; D gene uncertain. This CDR3 contains 12 residues. V lost 0 bases and J 5 bases, leaving 2 bases between the germline ends. The germline CDR1 and CDR2 sequences are SGHTS and YDEGEE. The CDR3 nucleotides are TGTGCCAGCAGCTTGGCGACCGGGGAGCTGTTTTTT. Translated, it gives CASSLATGELFF. The whole variable domain, remainder taken from reference TRBV5-8 and TRBJ2-2, is EAGVTQSPTHLIKTRGQQATLRCSPISGHTSVYWYQQALGLGLQFLLWYDEGEERNRGNFPPRFSGRQFPNYSSELNVNALELEDSALYLCASSLATGELFFGEGSRLTVL.

The rearrangement joins TRBV19 to TRBJ1-2, with 8 nucleotides matching TRBD1. CDR3 length: 15 residues. The V gene end was trimmed by 10 bases and the J gene end by 0 bases; junction bases not matched to a gene: 10. In germline, CDR1 is LNHDA, CDR2 SQIVND (reference sequence). In DNA, the CDR3 is TGTGCCACCGAACCTACAGGGGGGACTAACTATGGCTACACCTTC. Translation: CATEPTGGTNYGYTF.

This chain joins TRBV5-6 and TRBJ1-2; 7 nucleotides line up with TRBD1. Per germline, CDR1 SGHDT and CDR2 YYEEEE. Trimming removed 7 bases from V and 4 bases from J; junction bases left unmatched: 10. The CDR3 has 14 amino acids. CDR3 nucleotide sequence: TGTGCCAGCCAAAGACAGGGTAACTTCTATGGCTACACCTTC. Residues: CASQRQGNFYGYTF.

This chain joins TRBV19 and TRBJ1-2, with D perhaps matching TRBD1 (5 bases). Germline CDR1 is LNHDA and CDR2 is SQIVND (reference sequence). V lost 6 bases and J lost 5, with 16 bases in between. The CDR3 spans 14 residues. CDR3 region: CASSTTEPRYGYTF. Written as DNA, the CDR3 is TGTGCCAGTAGCACGACAGAACCCCGTTATGGCTACACCTTC. Based on the CDR3 plus reference TRBV19 and TRBJ1-2, the full variable domain is DGGITQSPKYLFRKEGQNVTLSCEQNLNHDAMYWYRQDPGQGLRLIYYSQIVNDFQKGDIAEGYSVSREKKESFPLTVTSAQKNPTAFYLCASSTTEPRYGYTFGSGTRLTVV.

In DNA form, the CDR3 reads TGTGCCAGCTCTCAAAGCGGGGATCAAGAGACCCAGTACTTC. Translation: CASSQSGDQETQYF. The chain is built from TRBV18 and TRBJ2-5, with 7 bases lining up with TRBD2. The CDR3 is 14 residues long. Germline V lookup: CDR1 KGHSH, CDR2 LQKENI. V shed 6 bases and J 2 bases; nucleotides not matched to a gene: 6.

The rearrangement joins TRBV4-2 to TRBJ2-4; D not resolved. The germline V and J ends were trimmed by 1 base and 1 base, with 11 bases remaining between them. This CDR3 contains 16 residues. Looked up from germline, CDR1 is LGHNA and CDR2 is YNFKEQ. CDR3 protein: CASSQGSEVAKNIQYF. The CDR3 coding sequence is TGTGCCAGCAGCCAAGGGAGTGAGGTGGCCAAAAACATTCAGTACTTC.

This chain links TRBV15 with TRBJ1-2, with 8 nucleotides matching TRBD1. CDR1 and CDR2 from the germline V gene are LNHNV and YYDKDF (reference sequence). Trimming removed 1 base from V and 7 bases from J; junction bases left unmatched: 2. The CDR3 extends over 13 amino acids. CDR3 sequence (DNA): TGTGCCACCAGCAGAGGGACAGGGTCTGGCTACACCTTC. Encoded protein: CATSRGTGSGYTF.

In nucleotides, the CDR3 is TGTGCCATCAATTGGCCTAGCGGGAGCACAGATACGCAGTATTTT. It encodes CAINWPSGSTDTQYF. The chain joins TRBV10-3 to TRBJ2-3; the match to TRBD2 covers 8 bases. V trimming: 7 bases; J trimming: 0 bases; junction bases outside the gene matches: 6. The V gene's germline CDR1 is ENHRY and CDR2 SYGVKD. CDR3 length: 15 amino acids.

The chain links TRBV6-5 to TRBJ2-1, with a weak D call TRBD1 (5 bases). CDR3 length equals 14 residues. The V gene lost 5 bases and the J gene lost 9 bases, with 17 bases spanning the gap. Looked up from germline, CDR1 is MNHEY and CDR2 is SVGAGI. The CDR3, as DNA: TGTGCCAGCAGTATAAACCCGCAGGGTACTGAGCAGTTCTTC. The encoded protein is CASSINPQGTEQFF.

The V gene is TRBV7-9, the J gene TRBJ1-2; D unresolved. Germline CDR1 reads SEHNR; CDR2 reads FQNEAQ (reference sequence). The CDR3 covers 14 residues. With 5 bases removed from V and 0 bases from J, the gap between germline ends came to 10 bases. CDR3 loop: CASSHDTTNYGYTF. In DNA, the CDR3 is TGTGCCAGCAGCCACGACACCACTAACTATGGCTACACCTTC.

V and J are TRBV21-1 and TRBJ2-3; TRBD2 is the table's D call and was not checked against the DNA. TRBV21-1 is a listed pseudogene. The CDR3 consists of 15 residues. CDR3 sequence reads: CASSPRDGRTDTQYF. The CDR3, as DNA: TGTGCCAGCAGCCCCCGGGACGGGAGGACAGATACGCAGTATTTT.

CDR3 sequence reads: CASSSGGGSEKLFF. CDR3 coding DNA: TGTGCCAGCAGCTCGGGGGGAGGGAGTGAAAAACTGTTTTTT. The rearrangement joins TRBV21-1 to TRBJ1-4. TRBV21-1 is designated a pseudogene. The CDR3 extends over 14 amino acids.